The following is a T cell receptor (beta chain) sequence with its context. The antigen is undetermined. The data belong to a study of cytomegalovirus exposure and HLA in healthy donors. About the study: Out of about 410 genotyped donors, less than 90% belonged to the Caucasian-associated ancestry cluster. Study-wide findings and caveats: Researchers counted around 180 TCR beta chains as cytomegalovirus-associated. TCR beta sequences numbering about 17,000 were associated with HLA alleles at 0.05 false discovery rate in a later analysis.

Trimming left V 3 bases short and J 2 bases short, with 10 bases between. Germline V gene lookup returns CDR1 LNHDA and CDR2 SQIVND (reference sequence). The CDR3 sequence is 14 residues long. PCR amplification relied on 60 Vbeta primers (plus 13 Jbeta primers). TCRdb's copy holds only in-frame clones and misses some; the assay was immunoSEQ multiplex PCR. Of 74,000 or so clones in the sample, about 80% were seen once. The TCR originated in a woman in her forties in good health and CMV-seronegative. V gene TRBV19 combines with J gene TRBJ1-2; TRBD1 is a possible D gene (6 bases). Specimen: PBMCs. The CDR3 bases are TGTGCCAGTAGTATCTTGGACAGAAACTATGGCTACACCTTC. As protein: CASSILDRNYGYTF.